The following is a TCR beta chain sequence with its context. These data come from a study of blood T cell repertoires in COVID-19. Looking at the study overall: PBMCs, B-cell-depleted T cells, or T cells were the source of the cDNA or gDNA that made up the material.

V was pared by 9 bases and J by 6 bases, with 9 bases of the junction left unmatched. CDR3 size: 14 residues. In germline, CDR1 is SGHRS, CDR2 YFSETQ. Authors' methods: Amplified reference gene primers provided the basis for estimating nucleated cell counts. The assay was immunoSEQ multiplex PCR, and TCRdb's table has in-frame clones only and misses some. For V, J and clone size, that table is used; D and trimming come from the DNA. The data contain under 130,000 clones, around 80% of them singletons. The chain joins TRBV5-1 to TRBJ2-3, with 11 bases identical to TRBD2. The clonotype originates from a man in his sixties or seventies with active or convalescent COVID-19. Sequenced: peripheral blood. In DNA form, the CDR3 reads TGCGCCACTAGGCGTAGCGGGAGGGCCGATACGCAGTATTTT. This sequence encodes CATRRSGRADTQYF. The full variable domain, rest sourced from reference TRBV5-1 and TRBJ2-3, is KAGVTQTPRYLIKTRGQQVTLSCSPISGHRSVSWYQQTPGQGLQFLFEYFSETQRNKGNFPGRFSGRQFSNSRSEMNVSTLELGDSALYLCATRRSGRADTQYFGPGTRLTVL.